The 10 T cell receptor beta chains reported below all come from one sample, sequenced in a study of blood T cell repertoires in COVID-19. TCRdb's copy holds only in-frame clones and misses some; the assay was immunoSEQ multiplex PCR. The sample has around 300,000 clones, around 89% seen once. The source material was peripheral blood. The receptors derive from a woman aged 45-65 years with active or convalescent COVID-19.

This chain links TRBV27 with TRBJ1-4; D is possibly TRBD1 (5 bases). CDR1 and CDR2 (germline): MNHEY, SMNVEV (reference sequence). The ends were cut back, 3 bases at V and 4 bases at J, with 18 bases in the middle. The CDR3 totals 17 residues. The CDR3 DNA is TGTGCCAGCAGTTTCTCCGCAGGGATGCAGGGTAATGAAAAACTGTTTTTT. It encodes CASSFSAGMQGNEKLFF.

The chain uses TRBV5-1 and TRBJ1-1; 9 bases map to TRBD1. CDR1 is SGHRS, CDR2 YFSETQ, per germline. V shed 2 bases and J 3 bases; nucleotides not matched to a gene: 5. The CDR3 is 15 amino acids. CDR3 region: CASSLGQGIDTEAFF. CDR3 bases: TGCGCCAGCAGCTTAGGACAGGGGATCGACACTGAAGCTTTCTTT. Drawing the rest from reference TRBV5-1 and TRBJ1-1, the complete variable domain is KAGVTQTPRYLIKTRGQQVTLSCSPISGHRSVSWYQQTPGQGLQFLFEYFSETQRNKGNFPGRFSGRQFSNSRSEMNVSTLELGDSALYLCASSLGQGIDTEAFFGQGTRLTVV.

The rearrangement joins TRBV19 to TRBJ1-2; 8 bases align to TRBD1. CDR3 size: 15 residues. J gave up 2 bases and V 1 base, and 3 bases lay outside the gene matches. Germline CDR1 LNHDA, CDR2 SQIVND (reference sequence). The CDR3 here is CASSIGTGLNYGYTF. The DNA for the CDR3 is TGTGCCAGTAGTATAGGGACAGGGCTCAACTATGGCTACACCTTC.

The J gene is TRBJ1-5, the V gene TRBV7-9; D gene uncertain. Trimming took 1 base from V and 5 from J, leaving 15 bases between them. The CDR3 consists of 16 residues. Germline V gives CDR1 SEHNR, CDR2 FQNEAQ (reference sequence). The CDR3 nucleotides read TGTGCCAGCAGCTTAGGTGAAGGTCGACTGGATCAGCCCCAGCATTTT. Amino acid sequence: CASSLGEGRLDQPQHF.

V and J are TRBV30 and TRBJ2-1, with 10 bases lining up with TRBD2. The J segment lost 6 bases and the V segment lost 5 bases, leaving 10 bases of the junction unmatched. Germline CDR1 is GTSNPN and CDR2 is SVGIG (reference sequence). The CDR3 has 15 residues. The CDR3 spells CAWSEAGGLGNEQFF. CDR3 coding DNA: TGTGCCTGGTCTGAAGCGGGAGGGTTAGGCAATGAGCAGTTCTTC.

This clone came up once. The genes are TRBV25-1 and TRBJ1-2; unclear D gene. From germline, CDR1 is MGHDK and CDR2 SYGVNS. The CDR3 has 12 amino acids. V lost 6 bases and J 2 bases, leaving 7 bases between the germline ends. In DNA, the CDR3 is TGTGCCAGCAGAGGCGGCAACTATGGCTACACCTTC. Translating gives CASRGGNYGYTF.

Regarding this clone: The same CDR3 arises from other DNA sequences in this sample as well. The chain couples TRBV12-3 or TRBV12-4 to TRBJ2-2, with D unresolved. V lost 6 bases, J lost 6 bases, and 5 bases lay in between. This CDR3 is built from 11 residues. The CDR3 region is CASSPAGELFF. The CDR3 DNA reads as TGTGCCAGCAGCCCGGCCGGGGAGCTGTTTTTT.

This clone has only a few counts. V gene TRBV3-1 (or the pseudogene TRBV3-2) combines with J gene TRBJ2-2; D unresolved. The CDR3 spans 13 residues. Looked up from germline, CDR1 is LGHDT and CDR2 is YNNKEL (reference sequence). Trimming cost V 1 base and J 8 bases, with 8 bases left between them. CDR3 DNA: TGTGCCAGCAGCCAAGTAACTGAGGGGGAGCTGTTTTTT. It yields the protein CASSQVTEGELFF.

This rearrangement joins TRBV5-8 to TRBJ2-1, with TRBD2 matching over 7 bases. V was clipped by 4 bases and J by 0 bases; unmatched bases: 16. Per germline, CDR1 SGHTS and CDR2 YDEGEE. This CDR3 contains 19 residues. This CDR3 is CASSEFGGVGASSYNEQFF. The DNA of the CDR3 is TGTGCCAGCAGCGAGTTTGGGGGGGTAGGGGCTAGCTCCTACAATGAGCAGTTCTTC.

The J gene is TRBJ2-1, the V gene TRBV27; 7 bases map to TRBD1. The CDR3 loop spans 15 amino acids. Germline assignment: CDR1 MNHEY and CDR2 SMNVEV (reference sequence). V gave up 2 bases and J gave up 12 bases; unmatched junction bases: 13. The CDR3 DNA sequence: TGTGCCAGCAGTTTACCCGGGACAGCTGCGTGGGGGCAGTTCTTC. This sequence encodes CASSLPGTAAWGQFF.